The 10 T cell receptor beta chains below all came from one sample that was sequenced in a study of cytomegalovirus exposure and HLA in healthy donors. PCR amplification relied on 60 Vbeta primers (plus 13 Jbeta primers). Some clones are missing from TCRdb's copy, which holds only in-frame ones; the method was immunoSEQ multiplex PCR. The table has 85,000 to 130,000 clones, around three quarters seen once. The source material was PBMCs. The receptors originated from a female donor in good health and CMV-seropositive.

The CDR3 spells CASSVPAINYGYTF. The CDR3 DNA reads as TGTGCCAGCAGTGTCCCCGCGATTAACTATGGCTACACCTTC. The chain is built from TRBV2 and TRBJ1-2, with unresolved D. The CDR3 has 14 amino acids. V was clipped by 4 bases and J by 1 base, with 10 bases between them. Germline values: CDR1 SNHLY, CDR2 FYNNEI.

This chain connects TRBV6-5 to TRBJ2-6; D may be TRBD1 (5 bases). This CDR3 is 14 amino acids long. The germline V and J ends were trimmed by 6 bases and 1 base, with 7 bases remaining between them. The germline CDR1 and CDR2 sequences are MNHEY and SVGAGI. The CDR3 DNA reads as TGTGCCAGCAGCCAGGGTTCTGGGGCCAACGTCCTGACTTTC. Its protein product is CASSQGSGANVLTF.

CDR3 amino acids: CASSLGQDTPEELFF. DNA of the CDR3: TGTGCCAGCAGCCTGGGACAGGATACGCCGGAGGAGCTGTTTTTT. The chain combines TRBV4-2 with TRBJ2-2, with 8 bases aligning to TRBD1. This CDR3 has 15 amino acids. Germline CDR1 LGHNA, CDR2 YNFKEQ. V trimming: 4 bases; J trimming: 10 bases; junction bases outside the gene matches: 11.

The chain is built from TRBV11-3 and TRBJ2-1; tentatively, D is TRBD1 (6 bases). Germline CDR1 SGHNT, CDR2 YENEEA. The length of the CDR3 is 16 residues. Trimming shortened V by 6 bases and J by 0 bases, and 15 bases separated the two germline ends. CDR3 loop: CASSSRDTSSYNEQFF. CDR3 DNA sequence: TGTGCCAGCAGTTCCCGGGACACAAGCTCCTACAATGAGCAGTTCTTC.

The V call is TRBV7-2, the J call TRBJ2-1; 7 nucleotides align to TRBD1. Germline-derived CDR1 and CDR2 are SGHTA and FQGNSA. The length of the CDR3 is 13 residues. V trimming: 5 bases; J trimming: 6 bases; junction bases outside the gene matches: 4. The CDR3 region has the DNA TGTGCCAGCAGCCCCCCAGGGGGCAATGAGCAGTTCTTC. As protein: CASSPPGGNEQFF.

The J gene is TRBJ1-4, the V gene TRBV4-1; possible D gene TRBD1, 5 bases. Germline CDR1 is MGHRA and CDR2 is YSYEKL. The germline V and J ends were trimmed by 4 bases and 4 bases, with 13 bases remaining between them. The CDR3 sequence is 15 residues long. CDR3 loop: CASSLRGSYNEKLFF. DNA of the CDR3: TGCGCCAGCAGCCTCCGGGGGAGTTATAATGAAAAACTGTTTTTT.

CDR3 amino acids: CASSQDPSQYGYTF. For the CDR3, the DNA is TGCGCCAGCAGCCAAGACCCATCCCAGTATGGCTACACCTTC. The J gene is TRBJ1-2, the V gene TRBV4-1; no definite D call. Germline-derived CDR1 and CDR2 are MGHRA and YSYEKL. This CDR3 has 14 amino acids. V lost 0 bases and J 5 bases, leaving 10 bases between the germline ends.

J is TRBJ1-5 and V is TRBV6-6; D call uncertain. Germline values: CDR1 MNHNY, CDR2 SVGAGI (reference sequence). Trimming stripped 6 bases from V and 1 base from J, with 4 bases between. The CDR3 is made up of 12 amino acids. The CDR3 DNA is TGTGCCAGCAGGTTAAGCAATCAGCCCCAGCATTTT. This gives the protein CASRLSNQPQHF.

A few counts support this clone. This rearrangement joins TRBV25-1 to TRBJ2-1; D not resolved. CDR1 and CDR2 (germline): MGHDK, SYGVNS. CDR3 length equals 13 residues. Trimming pared 1 base from V and 4 bases from J, leaving 5 bases between. The chain's CDR3 is CASSESSYNEQFF. In nucleotides, the CDR3 is TGTGCCAGCAGTGAATCGAGTTACAATGAGCAGTTCTTC.

The rearrangement links TRBV9 to TRBJ2-1; TRBD1 might be the D (5 bases). CDR1 SGDLS and CDR2 YYNGEE come from the germline V gene. This CDR3 has 15 amino acids. With 3 bases removed from V and 9 bases from J, the gap between germline ends came to 19 bases. The CDR3 DNA follows: TGTGCCAGCAGCGGTGGCCAGGGCGATCTCAGTGAGCAGTTCTTC. Its translation is CASSGGQGDLSEQFF.